One T cell receptor beta chain is described in this entry. As yet, its antigen is unknown. RNA in amounts of about 0.5 to 1 ug was reverse transcribed with random hexamers. Multiplex immunoSEQ PCR targeted 54 Vbeta and 13 Jbeta TCR beta segments. TCRdb re-called the immunoSEQ multiplex PCR reads through MiXCR, storing one row per CDR3 protein. This repertoire shows about 430,000 distinct CDR3 sequences, around 85% found once; its top ten account for 0.09% to 0.15%. The data are from a study of CD8 T cells in Susac syndrome. Study results and limitations: TCR sequencing and HLA analysis covered a relatively small number of individuals.

Per the germline V gene, CDR1 is MNHEY and CDR2 is SVGAGI. V dropped 2 bases and J dropped 1 base, with 9 bases sitting between them. The CDR3 loop spans 16 amino acids. The multiple sclerosis controls were treatment-naive patients with relapsing-remitting disease that was stable or active. TEMRA cells were enriched by FACS, while CD8+ and CD4+ T cells were obtained through a negative isolation that was performed magnetically. The receptor was isolated from a human donor with multiple sclerosis. Sample: CD8+ T cells from PBMCs. The chain is built from TRBV6-5 and TRBJ1-6; D gene ambiguous. In DNA, the CDR3 is TGTGCCAGCAGTTACGAGGGAAGTTCCTATAATTCACCCCTCCACTTT. It encodes CASSYEGSSYNSPLHF.